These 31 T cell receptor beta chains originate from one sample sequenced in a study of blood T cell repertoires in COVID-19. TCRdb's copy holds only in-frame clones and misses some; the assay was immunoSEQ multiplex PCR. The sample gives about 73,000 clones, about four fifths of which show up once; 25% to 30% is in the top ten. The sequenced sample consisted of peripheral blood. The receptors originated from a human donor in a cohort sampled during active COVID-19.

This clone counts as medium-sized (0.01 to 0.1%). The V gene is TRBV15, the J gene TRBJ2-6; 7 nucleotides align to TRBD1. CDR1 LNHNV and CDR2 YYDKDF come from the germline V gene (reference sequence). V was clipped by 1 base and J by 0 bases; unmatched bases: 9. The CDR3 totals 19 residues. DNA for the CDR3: TGTGCCACCAGCAGAGGACCGGGACAGAAATTCTCTGGGGCCAACGTCCTGACTTTC. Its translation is CATSRGPGQKFSGANVLTF.

CDR3 sequence: CASQLQGNYGYTF. In nucleotides, the CDR3 is TGTGCCAGCCAGCTACAGGGGAACTATGGCTACACCTTC. The chain recombines TRBV2 with TRBJ1-2, with 7 bases fitting TRBD1. The V gene's germline CDR1 is SNHLY and CDR2 FYNNEI. This CDR3 is 13 amino acids long. The junction had 5 bases not matched to a gene; V was cut back by 8 bases and J by 2 bases. The full variable domain, its missing parts supplied by reference TRBV2 and TRBJ1-2, is EPEVTQTPSHQVTQMGQEVILRCVPISNHLYFYWYRQILGQKVEFLVSFYNNEISEKSEIFDDQFSVERPDGSNFTLKIRSTKLEDSAMYFCASQLQGNYGYTFGSGTRLTVV.

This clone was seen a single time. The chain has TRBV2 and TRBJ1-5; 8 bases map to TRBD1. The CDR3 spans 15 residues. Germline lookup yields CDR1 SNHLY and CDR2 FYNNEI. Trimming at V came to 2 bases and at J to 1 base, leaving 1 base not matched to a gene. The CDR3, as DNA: TGTGCCAGCAGTGAACAGGGGGCGAGCAATCAGCCCCAGCATTTT. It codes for CASSEQGASNQPQHF.

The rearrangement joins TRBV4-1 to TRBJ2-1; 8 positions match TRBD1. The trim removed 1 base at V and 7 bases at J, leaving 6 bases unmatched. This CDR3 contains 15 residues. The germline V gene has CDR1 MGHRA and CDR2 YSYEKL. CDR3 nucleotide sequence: TGCGCCAGCAGCCAAGGTTGGGGGGACAGGAATGAGCAGTTCTTC. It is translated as CASSQGWGDRNEQFF.

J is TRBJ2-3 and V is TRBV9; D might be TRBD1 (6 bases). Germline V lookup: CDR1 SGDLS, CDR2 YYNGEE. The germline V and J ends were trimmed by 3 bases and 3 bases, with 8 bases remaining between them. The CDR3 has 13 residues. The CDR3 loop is CASSDGQTDTQYF. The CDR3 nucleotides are TGTGCCAGCAGCGACGGACAGACAGATACGCAGTATTTT.

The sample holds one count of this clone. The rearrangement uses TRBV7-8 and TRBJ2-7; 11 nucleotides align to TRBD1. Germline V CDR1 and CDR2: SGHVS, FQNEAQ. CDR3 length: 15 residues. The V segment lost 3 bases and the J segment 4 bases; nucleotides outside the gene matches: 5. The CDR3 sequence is CASSLMGQGVYEQYF. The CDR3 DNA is TGTGCCAGCAGCTTGATGGGACAGGGGGTTTACGAGCAGTACTTC. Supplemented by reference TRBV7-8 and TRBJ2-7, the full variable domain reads GAGVSQSPRYKVAKRGQDVALRCDPISGHVSLFWYQQALGQGPEFLTYFQNEAQLDKSGLPSDRFFAERPEGSVSTLKIQRTQQEDSAVYLCASSLMGQGVYEQYFGPGTRLTVT.

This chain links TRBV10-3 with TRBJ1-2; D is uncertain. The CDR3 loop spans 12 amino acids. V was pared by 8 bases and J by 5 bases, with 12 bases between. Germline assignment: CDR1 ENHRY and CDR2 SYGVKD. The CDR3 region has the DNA TGTGCCATCCGGACCGAGGGTTATGGCTACACCTTC. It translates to CAIRTEGYGYTF.

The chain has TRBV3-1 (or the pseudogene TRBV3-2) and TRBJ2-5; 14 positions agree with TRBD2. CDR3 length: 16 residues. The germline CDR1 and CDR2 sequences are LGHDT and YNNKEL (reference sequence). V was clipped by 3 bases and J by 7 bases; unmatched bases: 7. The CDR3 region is CASSQGGLAGAGTQYF. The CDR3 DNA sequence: TGTGCCAGCAGCCAGGGGGGACTAGCGGGGGCTGGGACCCAGTACTTC.

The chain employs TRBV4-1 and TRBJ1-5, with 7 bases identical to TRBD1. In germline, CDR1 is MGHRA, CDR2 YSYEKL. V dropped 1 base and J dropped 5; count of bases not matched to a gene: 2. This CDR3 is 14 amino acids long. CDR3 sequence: CASSQGQGDQPQHF. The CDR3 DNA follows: TGCGCCAGCAGCCAAGGGCAGGGGGATCAGCCCCAGCATTTT.

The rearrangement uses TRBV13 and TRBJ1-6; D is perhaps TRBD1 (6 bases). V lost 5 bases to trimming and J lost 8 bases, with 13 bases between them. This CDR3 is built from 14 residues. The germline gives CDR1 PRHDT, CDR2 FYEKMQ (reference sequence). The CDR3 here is CASSSGGADSPLHF. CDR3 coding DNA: TGTGCCAGCAGCAGCGGGGGGGCCGATTCACCCCTCCACTTT.

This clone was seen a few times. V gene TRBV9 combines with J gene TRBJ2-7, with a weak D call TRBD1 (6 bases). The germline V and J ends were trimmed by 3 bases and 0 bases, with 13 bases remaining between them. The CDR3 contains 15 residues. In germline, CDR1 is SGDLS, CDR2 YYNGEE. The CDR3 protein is CASSAGTLFSYEQYF. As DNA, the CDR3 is TGTGCCAGCAGCGCCGGGACACTATTCTCCTACGAGCAGTACTTC.

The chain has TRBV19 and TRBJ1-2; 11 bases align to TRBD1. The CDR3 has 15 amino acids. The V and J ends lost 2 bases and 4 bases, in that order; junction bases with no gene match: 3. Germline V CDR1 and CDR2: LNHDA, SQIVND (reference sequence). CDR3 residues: CASSITGTGGYGYTF. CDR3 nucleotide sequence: TGTGCCAGTAGTATAACCGGGACAGGGGGCTATGGCTACACCTTC. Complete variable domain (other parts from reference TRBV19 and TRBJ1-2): DGGITQSPKYLFRKEGQNVTLSCEQNLNHDAMYWYRQDPGQGLRLIYYSQIVNDFQKGDIAEGYSVSREKKESFPLTVTSAQKNPTAFYLCASSITGTGGYGYTFGSGTRLTVV.

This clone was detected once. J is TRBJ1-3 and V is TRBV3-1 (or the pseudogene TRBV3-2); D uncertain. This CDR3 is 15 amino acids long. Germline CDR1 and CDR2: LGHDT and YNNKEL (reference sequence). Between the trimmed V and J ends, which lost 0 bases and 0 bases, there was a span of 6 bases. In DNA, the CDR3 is TGTGCCAGCAGCCAAGATCGGAGCTCTGGAAACACCATATATTTT. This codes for CASSQDRSSGNTIYF.

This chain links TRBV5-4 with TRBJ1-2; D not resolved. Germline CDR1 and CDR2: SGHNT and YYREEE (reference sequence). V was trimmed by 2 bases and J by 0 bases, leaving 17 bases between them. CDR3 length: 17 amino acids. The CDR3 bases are TGTGCCAGCAGCTTTTATGGGTCTGGAGGAACTAACTATGGCTACACCTTC. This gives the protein CASSFYGSGGTNYGYTF. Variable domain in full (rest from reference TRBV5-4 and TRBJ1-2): ETGVTQSPTHLIKTRGQQVTLRCSSQSGHNTVSWYQQALGQGPQFIFQYYREEENGRGNFPPRFSGLQFPNYSSELNVNALELDDSALYLCASSFYGSGGTNYGYTFGSGTRLTVV.

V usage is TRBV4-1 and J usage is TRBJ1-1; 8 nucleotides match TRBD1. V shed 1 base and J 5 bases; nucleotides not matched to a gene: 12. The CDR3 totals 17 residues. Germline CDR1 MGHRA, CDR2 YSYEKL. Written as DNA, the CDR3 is TGCGCCAGCAGCCAAGCCCAGGCAGGGGGCGCGAGAACTGAAGCTTTCTTT. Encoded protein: CASSQAQAGGARTEAFF.

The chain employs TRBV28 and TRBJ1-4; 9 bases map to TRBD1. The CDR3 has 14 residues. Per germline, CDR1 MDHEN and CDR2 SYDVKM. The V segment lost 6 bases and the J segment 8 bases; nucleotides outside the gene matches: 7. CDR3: CASSLDRGWEKLFF. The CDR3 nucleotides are TGTGCCAGCAGCCTCGACAGGGGGTGGGAAAAACTGTTTTTT.

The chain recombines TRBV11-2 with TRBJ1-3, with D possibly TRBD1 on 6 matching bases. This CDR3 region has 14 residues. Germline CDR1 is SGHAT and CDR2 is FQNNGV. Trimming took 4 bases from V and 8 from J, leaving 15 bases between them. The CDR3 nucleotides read TGTGCCAGCAGCTACCGACAGGAGTTGCACACCATATATTTT. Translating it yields CASSYRQELHTIYF.

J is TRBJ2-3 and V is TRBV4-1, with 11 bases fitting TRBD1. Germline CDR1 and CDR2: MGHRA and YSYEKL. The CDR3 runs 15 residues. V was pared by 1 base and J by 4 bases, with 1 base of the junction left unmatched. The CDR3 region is CASSQGGQGADTQYF. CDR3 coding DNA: TGCGCCAGCAGCCAAGGGGGACAGGGGGCAGATACGCAGTATTTT.

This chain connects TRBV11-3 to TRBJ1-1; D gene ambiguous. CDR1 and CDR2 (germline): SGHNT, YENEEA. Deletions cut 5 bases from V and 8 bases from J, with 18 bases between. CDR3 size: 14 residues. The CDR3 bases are TGTGCCAGCAGCCCGATACCCCGTAGAGGGGAAGCTTTCTTT. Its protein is CASSPIPRRGEAFF.

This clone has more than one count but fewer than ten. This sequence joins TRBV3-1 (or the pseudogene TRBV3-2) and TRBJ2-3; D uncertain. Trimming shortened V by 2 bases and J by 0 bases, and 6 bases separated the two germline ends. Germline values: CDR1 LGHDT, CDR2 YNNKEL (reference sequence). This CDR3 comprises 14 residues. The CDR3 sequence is CASSQTTSTDTQYF. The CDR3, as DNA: TGTGCCAGCAGCCAAACCACTAGCACAGATACGCAGTATTTT.

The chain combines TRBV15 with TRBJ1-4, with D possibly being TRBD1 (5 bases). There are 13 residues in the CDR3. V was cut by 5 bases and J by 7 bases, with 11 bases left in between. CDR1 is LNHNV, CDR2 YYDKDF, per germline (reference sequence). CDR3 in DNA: TGTGCCACCAGCGGGGCGCTGGGTGAAAAACTGTTTTTT. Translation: CATSGALGEKLFF. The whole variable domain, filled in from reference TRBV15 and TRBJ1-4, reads DAMVIQNPRYQVTQFGKPVTLSCSQTLNHNVMYWYQQKSSQAPKLLFHYYDKDFNNEADTPDNFQSRRPNTSFCFLDIRSPGLGDTAMYLCATSGALGEKLFFGSGTQLSVL.

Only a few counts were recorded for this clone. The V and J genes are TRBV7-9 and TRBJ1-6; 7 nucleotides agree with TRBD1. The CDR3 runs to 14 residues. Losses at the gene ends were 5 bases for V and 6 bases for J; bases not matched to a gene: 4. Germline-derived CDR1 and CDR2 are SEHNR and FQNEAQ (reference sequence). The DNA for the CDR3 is TGTGCCAGCAGCGCAGGGGGTCCTAATTCACCCCTCCACTTT. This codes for CASSAGGPNSPLHF.

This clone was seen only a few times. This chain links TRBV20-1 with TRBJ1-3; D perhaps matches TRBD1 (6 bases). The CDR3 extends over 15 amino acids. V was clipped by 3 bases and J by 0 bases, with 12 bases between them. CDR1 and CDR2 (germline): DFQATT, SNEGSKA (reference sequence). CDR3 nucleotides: TGCAGTGCTAGTGGGGACATGATCTCTGGAAACACCATATATTTT. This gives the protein CSASGDMISGNTIYF.

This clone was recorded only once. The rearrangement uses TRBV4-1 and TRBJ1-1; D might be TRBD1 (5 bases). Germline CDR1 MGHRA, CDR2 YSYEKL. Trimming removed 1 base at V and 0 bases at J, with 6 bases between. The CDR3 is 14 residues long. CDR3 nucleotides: TGCGCCAGCAGCCAAGGGGGGGTGAACACTGAAGCTTTCTTT. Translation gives CASSQGGVNTEAFF.

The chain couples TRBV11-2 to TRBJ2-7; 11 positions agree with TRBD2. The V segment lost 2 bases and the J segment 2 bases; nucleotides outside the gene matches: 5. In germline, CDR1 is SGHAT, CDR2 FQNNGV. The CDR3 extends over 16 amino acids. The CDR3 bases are TGTGCCAGCAGCTTAACTAGCGGGGGCCTACCCTACGAGCAGTACTTC. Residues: CASSLTSGGLPYEQYF.

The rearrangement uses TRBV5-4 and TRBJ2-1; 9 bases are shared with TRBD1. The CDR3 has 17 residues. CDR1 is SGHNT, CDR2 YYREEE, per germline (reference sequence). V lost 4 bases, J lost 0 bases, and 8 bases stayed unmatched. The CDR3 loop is CASSGTTGQGSYNEQFF. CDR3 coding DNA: TGTGCCAGCAGCGGGACAACGGGACAGGGCTCCTACAATGAGCAGTTCTTC. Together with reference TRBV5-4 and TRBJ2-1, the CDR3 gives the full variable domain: ETGVTQSPTHLIKTRGQQVTLRCSSQSGHNTVSWYQQALGQGPQFIFQYYREEENGRGNFPPRFSGLQFPNYSSELNVNALELDDSALYLCASSGTTGQGSYNEQFFGPGTRLTVL.

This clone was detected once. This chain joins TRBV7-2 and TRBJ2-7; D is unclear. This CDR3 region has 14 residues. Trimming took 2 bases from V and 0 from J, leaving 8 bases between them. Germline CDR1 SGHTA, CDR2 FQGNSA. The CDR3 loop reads CASSLYLSSYEQYF. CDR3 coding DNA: TGTGCCAGCAGCTTATACCTTAGCTCCTACGAGCAGTACTTC. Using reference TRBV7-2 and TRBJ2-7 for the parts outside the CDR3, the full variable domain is GAGVSQSPSNKVTEKGKDVELRCDPISGHTALYWYRQSLGQGLEFLIYFQGNSAPDKSGLPSDRFSAERTGGSVSTLTIQRTQQEDSAVYLCASSLYLSSYEQYFGPGTRLTVT.

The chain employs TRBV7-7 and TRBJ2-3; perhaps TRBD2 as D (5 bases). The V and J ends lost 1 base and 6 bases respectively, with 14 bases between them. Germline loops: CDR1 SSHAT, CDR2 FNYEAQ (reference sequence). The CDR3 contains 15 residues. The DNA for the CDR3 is TGTGCCAGCAGCTTAGGAGGACTCGTGTCGGATACGCAGTATTTT. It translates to CASSLGGLVSDTQYF.

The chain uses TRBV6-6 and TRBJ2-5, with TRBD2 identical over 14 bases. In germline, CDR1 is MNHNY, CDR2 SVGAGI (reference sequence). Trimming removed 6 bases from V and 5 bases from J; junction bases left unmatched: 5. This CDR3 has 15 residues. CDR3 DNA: TGTGCCAGCAGAAGACTAGCGGGGGGGAGGGAGACCCAGTACTTC. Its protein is CASRRLAGGRETQYF.

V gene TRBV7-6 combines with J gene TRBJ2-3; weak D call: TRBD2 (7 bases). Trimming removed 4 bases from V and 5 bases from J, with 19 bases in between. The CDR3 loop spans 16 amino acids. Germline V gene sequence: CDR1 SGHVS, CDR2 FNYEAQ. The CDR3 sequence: CASSSRWGGPKDTQYF. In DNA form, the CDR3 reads TGTGCCAGCAGCTCTAGGTGGGGGGGGCCCAAAGATACGCAGTATTTT.

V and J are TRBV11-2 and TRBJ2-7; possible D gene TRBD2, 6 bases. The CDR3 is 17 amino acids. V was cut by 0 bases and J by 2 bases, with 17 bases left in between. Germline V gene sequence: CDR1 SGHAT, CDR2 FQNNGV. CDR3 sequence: CASSLDNRAGGTYEQYF. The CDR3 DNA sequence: TGTGCCAGCAGCTTAGATAATCGAGCGGGTGGGACCTACGAGCAGTACTTC.